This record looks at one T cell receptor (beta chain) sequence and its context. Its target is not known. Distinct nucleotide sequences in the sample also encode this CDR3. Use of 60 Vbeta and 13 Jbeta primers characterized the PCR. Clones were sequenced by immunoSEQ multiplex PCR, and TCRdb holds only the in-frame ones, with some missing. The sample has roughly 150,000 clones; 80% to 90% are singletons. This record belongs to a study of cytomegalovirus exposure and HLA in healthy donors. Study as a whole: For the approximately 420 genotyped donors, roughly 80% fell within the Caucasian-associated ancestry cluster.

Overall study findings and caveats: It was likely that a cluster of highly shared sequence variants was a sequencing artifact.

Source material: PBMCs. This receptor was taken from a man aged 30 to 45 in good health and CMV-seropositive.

CDR3 residues: CASSRSGTGNIQYF. CDR3 bases: TGTGCCAGCAGCCGCTCCGGGACAGGGAACATTCAGTACTTC. The chain links TRBV7-8 to TRBJ2-4, with TRBD1 matching 9 bases. Germline assignment: CDR1 SGHVS and CDR2 FQNEAQ. Unmatched junction bases numbered 6, after V lost 5 bases and J lost 7 bases. The CDR3 length is 14 residues.